The 32 T cell receptor beta chains below all came from one sample that was sequenced in a study of shared clonotypes between healthy human individuals. Profiled with immunoSEQ multiplex PCR; TCRdb holds only in-frame clones, not every one. The data show roughly 2 million clones, 85% to 95% seen once. The sample consisted of naive CD4+ T cells sorted from blood. Subset of the sample: CD45RA+ positively selected. The source is a man in his late teens or twenties in good health.

The rearrangement joins TRBV5-1 to TRBJ2-7, with TRBD2 identical over 9 bases. The CDR3 is made up of 16 amino acids. After removal of 4 bases from V and 9 bases from J, the junction contained 17 bases not matched to a gene. The germline CDR1 and CDR2 sequences are SGHRS and YFSETQ. The CDR3 DNA is TGCGCCAGCAGCCCTATTGCGGGCGCGGGAGGGCGGGTGCAGTACTTC. Translated: CASSPIAGAGGRVQYF.

The chain carries TRBV5-1 and TRBJ2-2; perhaps TRBD1 as D (5 bases). CDR1 and CDR2 from the germline V gene are SGHRS and YFSETQ. V gave up 0 bases and J gave up 2 bases, with 17 bases separating them. This CDR3 has 18 amino acids. In DNA form, the CDR3 reads TGCGCCAGCAGCTTGGGAGTAACAGGATATTTTAACACCGGGGAGCTGTTTTTT. As protein: CASSLGVTGYFNTGELFF.

The chain has TRBV25-1 and TRBJ2-1; 10 nucleotides align to TRBD1. Germline CDR1 is MGHDK and CDR2 is SYGVNS. This CDR3 is built from 16 residues. Trimming cost V 4 bases and J 4 bases; bases outside gene matches: 7. This CDR3 is CASSVPGTGVYNEQFF. The CDR3 DNA reads TGTGCCAGCAGTGTACCCGGGACAGGGGTTTACAATGAGCAGTTCTTC. Looking up the rest from reference TRBV25-1 and TRBJ2-1 gives the full variable domain: EADIYQTPRYLVIGTGKKITLECSQTMGHDKMYWYQQDPGMELHLIHYSYGVNSTEKGDLSSESTVSRIRTEHFPLTLESARPSHTSQYLCASSVPGTGVYNEQFFGPGTRLTVL.

Remarks on this clone: The same CDR3 arises from other DNA sequences in this sample as well. This chain links TRBV5-1 with TRBJ2-1, with a possible D match to TRBD1 (6 bases). Germline V gene data show CDR1 as SGHRS and CDR2 as YFSETQ. This CDR3 has 15 amino acids. Trimming took off 0 bases at V and 2 bases at J, with 9 bases between the two ends. The DNA of the CDR3 is TGCGCCAGCAGCTTGGGCACAGGGACCTACAATGAGCAGTTCTTC. Encoded protein: CASSLGTGTYNEQFF.

The chain joins TRBV28 to TRBJ1-2, with 7 bases lining up with TRBD1. V gave up 6 bases and J gave up 3 bases; unmatched junction bases: 4. Germline assignment: CDR1 MDHEN and CDR2 SYDVKM. This CDR3 is built from 13 residues. This CDR3 reads CASRPQGDYGYTF. In DNA form, the CDR3 reads TGTGCCAGCAGACCCCAGGGGGACTATGGCTACACCTTC.

Comment on this clone: Other DNA sequences of this sample code for an identical CDR3. The CDR3 DNA reads as TGTGCCAGCAGCTTAGACGGAACTAGCACAGATACGCAGTATTTT. It translates to CASSLDGTSTDTQYF. This chain links TRBV11-2 with TRBJ2-3; D unresolved. The V end lost 0 bases, the J end lost 0 bases, and 7 bases lay between the germline ends. Germline assignment: CDR1 SGHAT and CDR2 FQNNGV. The CDR3 runs 15 residues.

The chain carries TRBV11-2 and TRBJ2-5, with 9 bases matching TRBD2. This CDR3 spans 15 amino acids. J was trimmed by 4 bases and V by 1 base; bases with no gene match: 4. The germline V gene encodes CDR1 SGHAT and CDR2 FQNNGV. The CDR3 DNA reads TGTGCCAGCAGCTTAGTGGCGGGAGGGCCAGAGACCCAGTACTTC. Amino acid sequence: CASSLVAGGPETQYF.

The chain recombines TRBV30 with TRBJ2-1; TRBD1 matches at 11 bases. V lost 5 bases, J lost 7 bases, and 4 bases stayed unmatched. There are 13 residues in the CDR3. The V gene's germline CDR1 is GTSNPN and CDR2 SVGIG (reference sequence). The CDR3 region has the DNA TGTGCCTGGGCGGGACAGGGGGATAATGAGCAGTTCTTC. As protein: CAWAGQGDNEQFF.

The chain employs TRBV5-8 and TRBJ1-4; D unresolved. V was cut by 1 base and J by 3 bases, with 7 bases left in between. The CDR3 has 14 amino acids. Germline-derived CDR1 and CDR2 are SGHTS and YDEGEE. The CDR3, as DNA: TGTGCCAGCAGCTTGCGAAGATCTAATGAAAAACTGTTTTTT. Protein: CASSLRRSNEKLFF.

This clone came up once. The chain has TRBV30 and TRBJ1-1; no definite D call. Germline V gene lookup returns CDR1 GTSNPN and CDR2 SVGIG (reference sequence). The CDR3 consists of 12 residues. Trimming cost V 6 bases and J 3 bases, with 11 bases left between them. The CDR3 DNA follows: TGTGCCTGTATAGAATATTACACTGAAGCTTTCTTT. Amino acid sequence: CACIEYYTEAFF.

Notes on this clone: This sample also contains other DNA sequences that code for the same CDR3. CDR3 sequence (DNA): TGCGCCAGCAGCCAAGATGGGACTAGCACAGATACGCAGTATTTT. Its translation is CASSQDGTSTDTQYF. The chain joins TRBV4-3 to TRBJ2-3; D might be TRBD2 (6 bases). CDR3 length equals 15 residues. Per germline, CDR1 LGHNA and CDR2 YSLEER. The V end was cut by 0 bases, the J end by 0 bases, with 7 bases between.

The chain recombines TRBV30 with TRBJ2-5; the match to TRBD2 covers 8 bases. Trimming cost V 2 bases and J 7 bases; bases outside gene matches: 12. The CDR3 spans 15 residues. Germline V gene lookup returns CDR1 GTSNPN and CDR2 SVGIG (reference sequence). This CDR3 is CAWSLQPTSGGTQYF. The CDR3 coding sequence is TGTGCCTGGAGTCTCCAACCCACTAGCGGCGGGACCCAGTACTTC.

The chain recombines TRBV7-8 with TRBJ1-3; D is unclear. There are 16 residues in the CDR3. Germline V gene sequence: CDR1 SGHVS, CDR2 FQNEAQ. Trimming took 4 bases from V and 1 from J, leaving 14 bases between them. As DNA, the CDR3 is TGTGCCAGCAGCTACCTAGATGCGGGGTCTGGAAACACCATATATTTT. Translation gives CASSYLDAGSGNTIYF.

This chain uses TRBV30 with TRBJ1-5, with 10 bases that match TRBD1. The V gene's germline CDR1 is GTSNPN and CDR2 SVGIG (reference sequence). Unmatched junction bases numbered 11, after V lost 5 bases and J lost 16 bases. The CDR3 is made up of 12 amino acids. CDR3 nucleotide sequence: TGTGCCTGGTGTCGGACAGGGGGGCCTATACATTTT. Residues: CAWCRTGGPIHF.

The chain is built from TRBV7-9 and TRBJ2-6; TRBD1 aligns across 12 bases. Germline V CDR1 and CDR2: SEHNR, FQNEAQ (reference sequence). This CDR3 has 18 amino acids. Trimming removed 8 bases from V and 4 bases from J; junction bases left unmatched: 12. The CDR3 loop reads CASRKLRDRGLGANVLTF. For the CDR3, the DNA is TGTGCCAGCCGCAAACTGCGGGACAGGGGGCTCGGGGCCAACGTCCTGACTTTC.

The DNA of the CDR3 is TGTGCCTGGACGTCTAGCGCAGAGACCCAGTACTTC. Protein: CAWTSSAETQYF. The V gene is TRBV30, the J gene TRBJ2-5; possible D gene TRBD2, 6 bases. This CDR3 region has 12 residues. CDR1 and CDR2 (germline): GTSNPN, SVGIG (reference sequence). The V and J ends lost 4 bases and 4 bases respectively, with 10 bases between them.

The chain links TRBV5-8 to TRBJ1-2; no clear D. The length of the CDR3 is 12 residues. With 4 bases removed from V and 5 bases from J, the gap between germline ends came to 9 bases. Germline loops: CDR1 SGHTS, CDR2 YDEGEE. The CDR3 nucleotides read TGTGCCAGCAGCAACGGACCGTATGGCTACACCTTC. Protein: CASSNGPYGYTF.

This rearrangement joins TRBV7-8 to TRBJ2-7; TRBD2 matches 16 bases. The CDR3 consists of 16 residues. Looked up from germline, CDR1 is SGHVS and CDR2 is FQNEAQ. With V trimmed by 5 bases and J by 7 bases, 8 bases remained unmatched. CDR3 coding DNA: TGTGCCAGCAGCCTAGGGGGGACTAGCGGGAGGGTTGAGCAGTACTTC. Its translation is CASSLGGTSGRVEQYF. The full variable domain, completed using reference TRBV7-8 and TRBJ2-7, is GAGVSQSPRYKVAKRGQDVALRCDPISGHVSLFWYQQALGQGPEFLTYFQNEAQLDKSGLPSDRFFAERPEGSVSTLKIQRTQQEDSAVYLCASSLGGTSGRVEQYFGPGTRLTVT.

V and J are TRBV5-1 and TRBJ1-2; 8 bases are shared with TRBD1. Looked up from germline, CDR1 is SGHRS and CDR2 is YFSETQ. The J segment lost 6 bases and the V segment lost 4 bases, leaving 11 bases of the junction unmatched. The CDR3 spans 15 residues. Written as DNA, the CDR3 is TGCGCCAGCAGCGGACGGGACAGGAGCATTGATGGCTACACCTTC. Translated: CASSGRDRSIDGYTF. Supplemented by reference TRBV5-1 and TRBJ1-2, the full variable domain reads KAGVTQTPRYLIKTRGQQVTLSCSPISGHRSVSWYQQTPGQGLQFLFEYFSETQRNKGNFPGRFSGRQFSNSRSEMNVSTLELGDSALYLCASSGRDRSIDGYTFGSGTRLTVV.

This sequence joins TRBV5-6 and TRBJ2-1; D not certain. Trimming pared 4 bases from V and 7 bases from J, leaving 9 bases between. The CDR3 totals 12 residues. Looked up from germline, CDR1 is SGHDT and CDR2 is YYEEEE. This chain's CDR3 is CASSQVPNEQFF. DNA of the CDR3: TGTGCCAGCAGCCAGGTCCCTAATGAGCAGTTCTTC. The full variable domain, rest sourced from reference TRBV5-6 and TRBJ2-1, is DAGVTQSPTHLIKTRGQQVTLRCSPKSGHDTVSWYQQALGQGPQFIFQYYEEEERQRGNFPDRFSGHQFPNYSSELNVNALLLGDSALYLCASSQVPNEQFFGPGTRLTVL.

This clone was counted once. The chain couples TRBV2 to TRBJ1-1; perhaps TRBD1 as D (5 bases). Germline lookup yields CDR1 SNHLY and CDR2 FYNNEI. The CDR3 has 14 amino acids. V gave up 4 bases and J gave up 11 bases, with 20 bases separating them. CDR3 nucleotide sequence: TGTGCCAGCAGTGGGGGGTCCGGCCCAAACACGGCTTTCTTT. This translates into CASSGGSGPNTAFF.

This sequence joins TRBV7-9 and TRBJ2-1; D possibly matches TRBD1 or TRBD2 (5 bases each). Trimming pared 0 bases from V and 6 bases from J, leaving 18 bases between. The CDR3 length is 17 residues. Per germline, CDR1 SEHNR and CDR2 FQNEAQ (reference sequence). CDR3 region: CASSLALGGNFGNEQFF. CDR3 nucleotides: TGTGCCAGCAGCTTAGCGCTTGGGGGTAATTTCGGCAATGAGCAGTTCTTC.

The chain uses TRBV5-4 and TRBJ1-2, with 10 bases lining up with TRBD1. CDR3 length: 14 amino acids. The germline V gene encodes CDR1 SGHNT and CDR2 YYREEE (reference sequence). Germline trimming cut 4 bases from V and 7 bases from J; bases unmatched to any gene: 7. CDR3 DNA: TGTGCCAGCAGCGGTCCGGGACAGGGGTTTGGCTACACCTTC. It yields the protein CASSGPGQGFGYTF.

V and J are TRBV10-3 and TRBJ2-7; D is possibly TRBD2 (5 bases). This CDR3 has 13 residues. Looked up from germline, CDR1 is ENHRY and CDR2 is SYGVKD. Trimming pared 7 bases from V and 8 bases from J, leaving 18 bases between. Here the CDR3 reads CAITQDPTTQQYF. The CDR3 region has the DNA TGTGCCATCACCCAGGATCCGACTACGCAGCAGTACTTC.

The rearrangement joins TRBV10-3 to TRBJ1-5, with unresolved D. Trimming left V 0 bases short and J 10 bases short, with 13 bases between. The CDR3 has 14 residues. Germline CDR1 reads ENHRY; CDR2 reads SYGVKD. For the CDR3, the DNA is TGTGCCATCAGTGAGTCGACTTCATCTTACCCCCAGCATTTT. It specifies CAISESTSSYPQHF.

CDR3 sequence: CAWTGGYNEQFF. The CDR3 nucleotides read TGTGCCTGGACCGGGGGCTACAATGAGCAGTTCTTC. This chain joins TRBV30 and TRBJ2-1; D may be TRBD2 (6 bases). The germline V gene has CDR1 GTSNPN and CDR2 SVGIG (reference sequence). V dropped 4 bases and J dropped 3 bases, with 7 bases sitting between them. The CDR3 has 12 amino acids.

The gene calls are TRBV10-2 and TRBJ1-4; D remains unclear. V gave up 7 bases and J gave up 3 bases, with 15 bases separating them. The CDR3 has 15 residues. Germline-derived CDR1 and CDR2 are WSHSY and SAAADI. CDR3 nucleotides: TGCGCCAGCAAGAGAGGGATAGCGCCTAATGAAAAACTGTTTTTT. Translation gives CASKRGIAPNEKLFF.

The gene calls are TRBV18 and TRBJ1-2; D perhaps matches TRBD1 (6 bases). CDR1 and CDR2 from the germline V gene are KGHSH and LQKENI. Between the trimmed V and J ends, which lost 6 bases and 7 bases, there was a span of 9 bases. The CDR3 sequence is 11 residues long. CDR3 loop: CASSQGFGYTF. In nucleotides, the CDR3 is TGTGCCAGCTCTCAGGGGTTTGGCTACACCTTC.

This chain connects TRBV5-1 to TRBJ2-5; perhaps TRBD1 as D (6 bases). The CDR3 is 15 residues long. V lost 0 bases and J lost 5, with 14 bases in between. Germline V CDR1 and CDR2: SGHRS, YFSETQ. CDR3 amino acids: CASSLEGGYRETQYF. The CDR3 DNA reads as TGCGCCAGCAGCTTGGAAGGGGGATATAGGGAGACCCAGTACTTC.

The CDR3 region is CASHPGVQETQYF. The CDR3 DNA sequence: TGTGCCAGCCATCCGGGCGTCCAAGAGACCCAGTACTTC. The rearrangement links TRBV6-1 to TRBJ2-5; unclear D gene. The CDR3 is 13 residues long. V dropped 8 bases and J dropped 1 base, with 11 bases sitting between them. In germline, CDR1 is MNHNS, CDR2 SASEGT.

This chain uses TRBV6-1 with TRBJ2-1; D is ambiguous. Trimming took 4 bases from V and 2 from J, leaving 15 bases between them. Per germline, CDR1 MNHNS and CDR2 SASEGT. The CDR3 is 16 residues long. The CDR3 reads CASSALVGIAYNEQFF. The CDR3 nucleotides read TGTGCCAGCAGTGCCCTGGTTGGGATCGCCTACAATGAGCAGTTCTTC.

As concerns this clone: In the same sample, other DNA sequences code for this CDR3. The chain employs TRBV7-2 and TRBJ2-5; D unresolved. The CDR3 contains 13 residues. V shed 3 bases and J shed 5 bases, with 10 bases lying between them. Germline CDR1 SGHTA, CDR2 FQGNSA. The CDR3 DNA reads as TGTGCCAGCAGCTTGCCAAATCAGGAGACCCAGTACTTC. It encodes CASSLPNQETQYF.